Described below is a single T cell receptor (beta chain) sequence and its context. The junction departs from the called germline gene at one end, perhaps through a read error. The table came from immunoSEQ multiplex PCR; TCRdb's copy has only in-frame clones and leaves some out. The sample contains hundreds of thousands of clones, approximately 80% of which appear only once. The data originate from a study of blood T cell repertoires in COVID-19. On the study more broadly: The United States, Italy and Spain were the sources of the acute and convalescent COVID-19 samples.

Germline V gene sequence: CDR1 SSHAT, CDR2 FNYEAQ (reference sequence). The CDR3 extends over 13 amino acids. Material for sequencing was peripheral blood. The chain carries TRBV7-7 and TRBJ2-2; TRBD1 agrees at 8 bases. The sequence derives from an elderly woman with active or convalescent COVID-19. As DNA, the CDR3 is TGTGCTAGCAGCCAGGGGGCGACCGGGGAGCTGTTTTTT. It codes for CASSQGATGELFF.